This T cell receptor beta chain was sequenced during a study of long-term antiretroviral therapy in people with HIV. Participants who had HIV were, without exception, treated in the United States. The CDR3 has 13 residues. Germline V CDR1 and CDR2: GTSNPN, SVGIG (reference sequence). V was trimmed by 2 bases and J by 1 base, leaving 8 bases between them. General study points: In HIV, the repertoires covered a tighter span of CDR3 lengths than in controls. Even long-term ART left TRB diversity below transplant donor controls, despite gains.

Of note for this clone: Its antigen is as yet unknown.

With survey level as its setting, the immunoSEQ assay was v3.0. Clones were read by immunoSEQ multiplex PCR, and TCRdb kept only the in-frame ones, dropping some. This table holds more than 35,000 clones, more than 90% found once. This chain uses TRBV30 with TRBJ1-1; D is unclear. The sequenced sample was unsorted PBMCs, obtained 3.7 years after starting antiretroviral therapy. This clonotype was obtained from a woman aged 45-60 years with HIV. The CDR3 loop reads CAWSLKPNTEAFF. The CDR3 DNA is TGTGCCTGGAGTCTTAAGCCGAACACTGAAGCTTTCTTT.